This T cell receptor beta chain was captured in a study of shared clonotypes between healthy human individuals. In its sample, this clone was seen a few times. The CDR3 sequence is 13 residues long. In germline, CDR1 is ENHRY, CDR2 SYGVKD. Between the trimmed V and J ends, which lost 2 bases and 7 bases, there was a span of 12 bases. This was a deep-level run. The data were produced by immunoSEQ multiplex PCR, yet TCRdb's version contains in-frame clones alone and is incomplete. Of under 1,100,000 clones in the sample, roughly 80% were seen once. This clonotype originated in a man aged 18 to 30 in good health. The rearrangement links TRBV10-3 to TRBJ2-7; D perhaps matches TRBD2 (6 bases). Sequenced: memory CD4+ T cells sorted from blood. The subset was: CD45RA-negative fraction. DNA of the CDR3: TGTGCCATCAGTGAGGCGGGGTACGGGGAGCAGTACTTC. It yields the protein CAISEAGYGEQYF.